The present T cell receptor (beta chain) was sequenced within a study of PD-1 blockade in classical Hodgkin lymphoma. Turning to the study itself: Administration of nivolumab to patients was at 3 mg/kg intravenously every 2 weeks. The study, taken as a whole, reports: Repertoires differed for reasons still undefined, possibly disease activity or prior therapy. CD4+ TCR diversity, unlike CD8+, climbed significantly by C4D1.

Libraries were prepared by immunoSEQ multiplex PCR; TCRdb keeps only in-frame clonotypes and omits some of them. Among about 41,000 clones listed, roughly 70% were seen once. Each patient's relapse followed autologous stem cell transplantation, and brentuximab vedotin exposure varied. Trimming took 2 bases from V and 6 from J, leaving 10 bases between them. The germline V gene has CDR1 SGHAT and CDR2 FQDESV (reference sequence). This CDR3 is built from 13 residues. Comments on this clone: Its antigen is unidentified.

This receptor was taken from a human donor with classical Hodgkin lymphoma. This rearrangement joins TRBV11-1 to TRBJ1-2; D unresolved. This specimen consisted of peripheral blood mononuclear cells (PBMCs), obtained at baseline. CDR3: CASSLNVLNGYTF. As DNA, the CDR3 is TGTGCCAGCAGCTTAAACGTCCTTAATGGCTACACCTTC.